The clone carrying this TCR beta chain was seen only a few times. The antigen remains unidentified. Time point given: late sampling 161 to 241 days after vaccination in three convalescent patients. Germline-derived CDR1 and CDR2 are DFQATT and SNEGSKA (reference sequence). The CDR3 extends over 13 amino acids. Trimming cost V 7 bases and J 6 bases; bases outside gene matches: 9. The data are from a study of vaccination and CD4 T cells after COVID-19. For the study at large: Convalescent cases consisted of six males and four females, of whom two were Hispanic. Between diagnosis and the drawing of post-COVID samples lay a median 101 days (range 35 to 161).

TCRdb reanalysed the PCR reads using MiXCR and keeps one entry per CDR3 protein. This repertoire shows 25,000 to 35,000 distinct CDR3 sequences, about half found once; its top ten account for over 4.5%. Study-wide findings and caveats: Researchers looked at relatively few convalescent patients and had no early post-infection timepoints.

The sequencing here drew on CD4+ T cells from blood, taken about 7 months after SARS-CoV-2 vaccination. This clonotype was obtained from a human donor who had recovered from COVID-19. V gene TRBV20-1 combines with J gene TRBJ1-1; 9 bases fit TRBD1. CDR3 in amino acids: CSEAGTGTAEAFF. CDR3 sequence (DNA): TGCAGTGAAGCCGGGACAGGGACTGCTGAAGCTTTCTTT.